The 4 T cell receptor beta chains given below trace back to one sample, sequenced in a study of post-analysis software for immune sequencing data. The study, taken as a whole, reports: With TRBV5-6, TRBV5-1 and TRBV20-1 included, a handful of TRBV segments were more frequent in patients than in controls.

The TCR beta cDNA libraries carried unique molecular identifiers. TCRdb called the PCR reads again in MiXCR, with one record for every CDR3 protein. The data show under 900,000 distinct CDR3 sequences, around 50% seen once. Antigen specificity for these receptors is unknown. Sequencing used blood. The receptor set was obtained from a girl aged 5 to 17 with multiple sclerosis.

As DNA, the CDR3 is TGTGCCAGCAGCCAAGATAGGGGGGGGGAGTACAATGAGCAGTTCTTC. It is translated as CASSQDRGGEYNEQFF. The chain employs TRBV4-2 and TRBJ2-1; tentative D call: TRBD2 (7 bases). Germline CDR1 LGHNA, CDR2 YNFKEQ. Trimming shortened V by 0 bases and J by 4 bases, and 13 bases separated the two germline ends. The CDR3 has 16 residues.

The DNA of the CDR3 is TGCAGCGTTGAAGGACTAGATGGCTACACCTTC. This gives the protein CSVEGLDGYTF. The chain uses TRBV29-1 and TRBJ1-2; no reliable D call. The CDR3 covers 11 residues. V was clipped by 1 base and J by 6 bases, with 6 bases between them. The germline V gene encodes CDR1 SQVTM and CDR2 ANQGSEA.

The chain couples TRBV5-1 to TRBJ2-7; 7 bases match TRBD1. V lost 5 bases to trimming and J lost 4 bases; unmatched junction nucleotides: 6. This CDR3 contains 13 residues. The V gene's germline CDR1 is SGHRS and CDR2 YFSETQ. The CDR3 spells CASSEGAEYEQYF. Here the CDR3 DNA reads TGCGCCAGCAGTGAGGGGGCGGAGTACGAGCAGTACTTC.

The chain links TRBV12-3 or TRBV12-4 to TRBJ1-6; unclear D gene. With 5 bases removed from V and 10 bases from J, the gap between germline ends came to 12 bases. CDR3 size: 13 residues. The CDR3 DNA reads as TGTGCCAGCAGTCTGAAGGAGAGATCACCCCTCCACTTT. It encodes CASSLKERSPLHF.